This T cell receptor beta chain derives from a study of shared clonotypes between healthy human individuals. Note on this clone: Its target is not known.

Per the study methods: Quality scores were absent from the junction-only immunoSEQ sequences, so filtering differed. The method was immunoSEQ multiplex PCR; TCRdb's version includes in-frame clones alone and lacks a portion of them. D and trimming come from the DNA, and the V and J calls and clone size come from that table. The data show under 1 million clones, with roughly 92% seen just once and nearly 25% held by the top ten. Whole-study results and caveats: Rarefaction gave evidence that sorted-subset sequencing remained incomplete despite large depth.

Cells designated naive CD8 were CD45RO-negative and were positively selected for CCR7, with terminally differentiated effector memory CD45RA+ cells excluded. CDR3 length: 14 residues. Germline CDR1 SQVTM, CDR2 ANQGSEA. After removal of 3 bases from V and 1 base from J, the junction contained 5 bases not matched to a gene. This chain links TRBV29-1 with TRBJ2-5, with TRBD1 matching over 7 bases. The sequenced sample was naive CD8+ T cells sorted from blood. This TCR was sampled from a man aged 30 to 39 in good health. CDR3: CSVEGWDSQETQYF. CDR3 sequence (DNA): TGCAGCGTTGAGGGTTGGGACAGCCAAGAGACCCAGTACTTC.